Shown below are 16 T cell receptor beta chains from a single sample sequenced in a study of spatial heterogeneity in lung cancer. Study-wide results and caveats: The study found that expanded intratumoral alpha and beta TCR counts tracked tumor mutation counts.

TCRdb ran MiXCR on the 5' RACE reads and lists one entry per CDR3 protein. The sample shows over 10,000 distinct CDR3 sequences, roughly 5.6% of them seen only once. Time point in this sample: sample taken at primary tumor resection. For these TCRs, the target antigens are not known. Source: lung tumor tissue, taken at surgery. Every receptor here comes from a male donor with early-stage non-small cell lung cancer.

By sample fraction, this clonotype is medium-sized. In a library made to pick up alpha chains, this beta chain is a stray read with a size that means little. The rearrangement joins TRBV5-1 to TRBJ1-2; D gene ambiguous. CDR1 and CDR2 (germline): SGHRS, YFSETQ. V lost 9 bases to trimming and J lost 8 bases, with 20 bases between them. The CDR3 is made up of 13 amino acids. The CDR3: CATGPILGGGYTF. CDR3 coding DNA: TGCGCCACCGGACCCATTCTCGGAGGGGGCTACACCTTC.

This clonotype was counted many times. In a library made to pick up alpha chains, this beta chain is a stray read with a size that means little. This chain connects TRBV2 to TRBJ2-1; possible D gene TRBD1, 6 bases. The CDR3 consists of 16 residues. V lost 3 bases to trimming and J lost 0 bases, with 12 bases between them. Germline V gives CDR1 SNHLY, CDR2 FYNNEI. The CDR3 DNA follows: TGTGCCAGCAGTGATTGGTCGGACAGCTCCTACAATGAGCAGTTCTTC. Amino acid sequence: CASSDWSDSSYNEQFF.

As for this clonotype: Since the library was made to target alpha chains, this beta chain is a stray read and its abundance is not meaningful. The chain combines TRBV10-2 with TRBJ1-2; D might be TRBD1 (5 bases). The CDR3 spans 12 residues. Trimming pared 4 bases from V and 2 bases from J, leaving 5 bases between. CDR1 is WSHSY and CDR2 is SAAADI in the germline V gene. The chain's CDR3 is CASSGQNYGYTF. The DNA for the CDR3 is TGCGCCAGCAGTGGACAGAACTATGGCTACACCTTC.

This clonotype was seen repeatedly, ten times or more. Because the library targeted alpha chains, this beta chain is an off-target read whose size means little. DNA for the CDR3: TGTGCCAGCAGCCCAGGACGGGGAACTACCTATGGCTACACCTTC. This sequence encodes CASSPGRGTTYGYTF. The gene calls are TRBV13 and TRBJ1-2; D is undetermined. This CDR3 spans 15 amino acids. The V and J ends lost 5 bases and 4 bases respectively, with 17 bases between them. Germline V gene data show CDR1 as PRHDT and CDR2 as FYEKMQ (reference sequence).

Many counts were recorded for this clonotype. This beta chain lies outside the target of a library built for alpha chains; its clone size means little. The V gene is TRBV6-1, the J gene TRBJ1-3; D possibly corresponds to TRBD1 (5 bases). This CDR3 contains 15 residues. The germline V and J ends were trimmed by 8 bases and 0 bases, with 14 bases remaining between them. Germline assignment: CDR1 MNHNS and CDR2 SASEGT. The CDR3 DNA sequence: TGTGCCAGCGATATTGGGGGACCCTCTGGAAACACCATATATTTT. It codes for CASDIGGPSGNTIYF.

This clonotype was counted only a few times. With the library built for alpha chains, this beta chain is off target and its frequency is not meaningful. The rearrangement uses TRBV28 and TRBJ1-4; the D gene is possibly TRBD1 (6 bases). Trimming took off 4 bases at V and 5 bases at J, with 11 bases between the two ends. This CDR3 is built from 14 residues. Germline assignment: CDR1 MDHEN and CDR2 SYDVKM. CDR3 loop: CASSSADRNEKLFF. The CDR3 nucleotides read TGTGCCAGCAGTTCCGCGGACAGAAATGAAAAACTGTTTTTT.

This clonotype was detected ten times or more. Since it is a stray read in a library aimed at alpha chains, this beta chain has a size that is not meaningful. The chain links TRBV7-2 to TRBJ1-2; a possible D gene is TRBD1 (5 bases). Germline loops: CDR1 SGHTA, CDR2 FQGNSA. The CDR3 length is 17 residues. Between the trimmed V and J ends, which lost 1 base and 4 bases, there was a span of 19 bases. The CDR3 is CASSLGSGALWPYGYTF. In nucleotides, the CDR3 is TGTGCCAGCAGCTTAGGGTCTGGGGCCTTATGGCCCTATGGCTACACCTTC. The complete variable domain, with remaining parts taken from reference TRBV7-2 and TRBJ1-2, reads GAGVSQSPSNKVTEKGKDVELRCDPISGHTALYWYRQSLGQGLEFLIYFQGNSAPDKSGLPSDRFSAERTGGSVSTLTIQRTQQEDSAVYLCASSLGSGALWPYGYTFGSGTRLTVV.

The sample holds many counts of this clonotype. This beta chain is an unintended read in a library built for alpha chains; its size means little. This sequence joins TRBV5-6 and TRBJ1-2; D gene uncertain. V was clipped by 0 bases and J by 6 bases, with 12 bases between them. CDR3 size: 14 residues. The V gene's germline CDR1 is SGHDT and CDR2 YYEEEE. As DNA, the CDR3 is TGTGCCAGCAGCTTGGTCGTAGGGTTTAATGGCTACACCTTC. This gives the protein CASSLVVGFNGYTF.

This clonotype has at least ten counts. This beta chain is a stray sequence in a library constructed for alpha chains; its clone size is not meaningful. The chain couples TRBV20-1 to TRBJ2-3, with 7 bases that match TRBD2. V lost 0 bases and J lost 14; bases outside the gene matches: 17. Germline CDR1 reads DFQATT; CDR2 reads SNEGSKA (reference sequence). There are 15 residues in the CDR3. The CDR3 DNA reads as TGCAGTGCTAGAGACATGCGACTAGCATTAGAGAAGCTGTATTTT. Its protein product is CSARDMRLALEKLYF.

This clonotype was counted at least ten times. For a library built for alpha chains, this beta chain is a stray read; little rests on its size. The rearrangement joins TRBV11-3 to TRBJ2-5, with no clear D. Trimming left V 1 base short and J 4 bases short, with 13 bases between. CDR3 length: 15 residues. Germline lookup yields CDR1 SGHNT and CDR2 YENEEA. CDR3 DNA: TGTGCCAGCAGCTTAGGTGGTAGAGGCGGAGAGACCCAGTACTTC. Translating it yields CASSLGGRGGETQYF.

This clonotype was detected a few times. Because this beta chain is a stray read in a library intended to capture alpha chains, its abundance should not be given much weight. This chain uses TRBV12-3 or TRBV12-4 with TRBJ2-3; no clear D. Trimming removed 7 bases at V and 0 bases at J, with 11 bases between. This CDR3 is 14 amino acids long. The CDR3 nucleotides are TGTGCCAGCACCATGACGGTTAGCACAGATACGCAGTATTTT. This translates into CASTMTVSTDTQYF.

This clonotype was counted many times. This beta chain turned up in a library designed for alpha chains; as an off-target read, its abundance says little. The chain couples TRBV11-2 to TRBJ2-1, with 9 bases fitting TRBD1. Germline V gene data show CDR1 as SGHAT and CDR2 as FQNNGV. V trimming: 4 bases; J trimming: 6 bases; junction bases outside the gene matches: 7. The CDR3 spans 15 residues. Here the CDR3 reads CASSSLQGAVNEQFF. The CDR3 coding sequence is TGTGCCAGCAGCTCATTACAGGGGGCCGTCAATGAGCAGTTCTTC. The entire variable domain, with the rest obtained from reference TRBV11-2 and TRBJ2-1, is as follows: EAGVAQSPRYKIIEKRQSVAFWCNPISGHATLYWYQQILGQGPKLLIQFQNNGVVDDSQLPKDRFSAERLKGVDSTLKIQPAKLEDSAVYLCASSSLQGAVNEQFFGPGTRLTVL.

This clonotype showed up many times. Because the library targeted alpha chains, this beta chain is an off-target read whose size means little. The chain employs TRBV4-1 and TRBJ2-2, with TRBD2 matching over 11 bases. After removal of 5 bases from V and 3 bases from J, the junction contained 5 bases not matched to a gene. The germline CDR1 and CDR2 sequences are MGHRA and YSYEKL. This CDR3 is built from 16 residues. CDR3 coding DNA: TGCGCCAGCAGCGCGACTAGCGGGATTTACACCGGGGAGCTGTTTTTT. Protein product: CASSATSGIYTGELFF.

This clonotype has at least ten counts. Found in a library prepared for alpha chains, this beta chain is an off-target read, and its abundance has little meaning. The chain links TRBV28 to TRBJ1-1; no clear D gene. The germline V gene encodes CDR1 MDHEN and CDR2 SYDVKM. The CDR3 is 13 residues long. The V end lost 5 bases, the J end lost 3 bases, and 10 bases lay between the germline ends. The CDR3 DNA is TGTGCCAGCAGTCCCAATATAGACACTGAAGCTTTCTTT. It yields the protein CASSPNIDTEAFF.

This clonotype was counted many times. This beta chain slipped into a library made for alpha chains as a stray read, so its size is not meaningful. The chain carries TRBV18 and TRBJ2-1; no clear D gene. CDR1 is KGHSH, CDR2 LQKENI, per germline. Trimming stripped 2 bases from V and 6 bases from J, with 11 bases between. CDR3 length equals 14 residues. This CDR3 reads CASSPIVGGNEQFF. The CDR3 DNA sequence: TGTGCCAGCTCACCAATCGTCGGTGGCAATGAGCAGTTCTTC.

With regard to this clonotype: In a library made to pick up alpha chains, this beta chain is a stray read with a size that means little. The rearrangement uses TRBV10-1 and TRBJ1-1; 9 bases are a match to TRBD1. There are 16 residues in the CDR3. J gave up 4 bases and V 2 bases, and 8 bases lay outside the gene matches. Germline-derived CDR1 and CDR2 are WNHNN and SYGVQD (reference sequence). The CDR3 sequence: CASSELGTGGPTEAFF. The CDR3 DNA follows: TGCGCCAGCAGTGAGCTCGGTACAGGGGGCCCCACTGAAGCTTTCTTT.